This record concerns one TCR beta chain sequence. What it binds is unknown. This may come from a read error, since a much larger clone is one base off. These data originate in a study of post-analysis software for immune sequencing data. Across the study: Relapsing-remitting, secondary progressive and progressive-relapsing forms of multiple sclerosis all featured among disease courses. Study-level findings and limits: Under F measure analysis, samples from one preparation batch co-clustered strongly. Several TRBV segments (TRBV5-6, TRBV5-1 and TRBV20-1 among them) occurred more frequently in patients than in controls. Significantly decreased normalized Chao1 diversity was recorded for multiple sclerosis patients relative to controls.

Presence of unique molecular identifiers characterized the TCR beta cDNA libraries. TCRdb called the PCR reads again in MiXCR, with one record for every CDR3 protein. The repertoire holds fewer than 850,000 distinct CDR3 sequences, with 25% to 30% as singletons. The germline CDR1 and CDR2 sequences are DFQATT and SNEGSKA (reference sequence). The CDR3 is 11 amino acids. This sequence joins TRBV20-1 and TRBJ2-4; weak D call: TRBD2 (5 bases). The assigned J gene may be wrong: the sequence end matches TRBJ2-7 better. What was sequenced was blood. This clonotype was obtained from a girl aged 10 to 17 with multiple sclerosis. CDR3 residues: CSATGDYEQYF. The CDR3 nucleotides read TGCAGTGCTACCGGGGACTACGAGCAGTACTTC.